These T cell receptor beta chains were read from a single sample in a study of T-cell reconstitution after alpha-beta-depleted transplantation in children. TCRdb re-derived calls from the PCR reads in MiXCR, one entry per CDR3 protein. The sample holds about 610,000 distinct CDR3 sequences; about 11% are singletons and the top ten take less than 5%. The sample here was PBMCs from the stem cell graft donor, taken from the stem cell graft. The receptor source for this set is a human donor who donated a stem cell graft to a child with acute myeloid leukemia. The CDR3 runs from the conserved cysteine through the conserved F or W. The order of the fields is V gene, J gene, clone size, D gene, CDR3 protein, CDR3 DNA. D genes are given only for firm matches. Not every row has a clone size; where given, it reads once, few, many or a size class.

TRBV3-1	TRBJ2-1	NA	NA	CASRGSPREQFF	TGTGCCAGCAGAGGTTCCCCGCGTGAGCAGTTCTTC
TRBV6-1	TRBJ1-1	few	TRBD1	CASSEAQTGGLPF	TGTGCCAGCAGTGAAGCCCAGACAGGGGGGCTACCCTTT
TRBV12-3/TRBV12-4	TRBJ2-1	few	TRBD2	CASSSGVLAGGFEQFF	TGTGCCAGCAGTTCAGGGGTACTAGCGGGAGGTTTTGAGCAGTTCTTC
TRBV12-3/TRBV12-4	TRBJ2-5	many	TRBD2	CASSLRLAGGETQYF	TGTGCCAGCAGTTTAAGACTAGCGGGAGGAGAGACCCAGTACTTC
TRBV9	TRBJ2-3	NA	TRBD1	CASSVRTGILSDTQYF	TGTGCCAGCAGCGTTCGGACAGGGATCCTTTCAGATACGCAGTATTTT
TRBV11-2	TRBJ2-7	few	TRBD1	CASSPGQVGEQYF	TGTGCCAGCAGCCCGGGACAGGTGGGAGAGCAGTACTTC
TRBV5-5	TRBJ2-2	few	TRBD2	CASSWTSENTGELFF	TGTGCCAGCAGTTGGACTAGCGAGAACACCGGGGAGCTGTTTTTT
TRBV20-1	TRBJ2-7	NA	TRBD1	CSARDRDISYEQYF	TGCAGTGCCCGTGACAGGGACATTTCCTACGAGCAGTACTTC
TRBV6-5	TRBJ2-7	few	NA	CASRRQVDEQYF	TGTGCCAGCAGACGACAGGTCGACGAGCAGTACTTC
TRBV24-1	TRBJ1-1	few	TRBD1	CATSESDRGSEAFF	TGTGCCACCAGTGAATCGGACAGGGGAAGTGAAGCTTTCTTT
TRBV12-3/TRBV12-4	TRBJ2-6	many	NA	CASSPQGSGANVLTF	TGTGCCAGCAGCCCCCAGGGTTCTGGGGCCAACGTCCTGACTTTC
TRBV12-3/TRBV12-4	TRBJ1-2	few	NA	CASSLPRKGGYTF	TGTGCCAGCAGCCTCCCGCGAAAAGGTGGCTACACCTTC
TRBV4-3	TRBJ1-5	NA	TRBD1	CASIGQGARGIGNQPQHF	TGCGCCAGCATCGGACAGGGGGCGAGGGGCATAGGCAATCAGCCCCAGCATTTT
TRBV7-6	TRBJ1-6	many	NA	CASSLFRVGNSPLHF	TGTGCCAGCAGCTTATTTAGGGTGGGGAATTCACCCCTCCACTTT